Each of the 10 T cell receptor beta chains below was sequenced from the same sample in a study of T cell responses to AZD1222 COVID-19 vaccine. Only in-frame clones appear in the TCRdb table, and some are missing; sequencing was by immunoSEQ multiplex PCR. The sample yields 150,000 to 200,000 clones, over 90% seen once. The material sequenced was peripheral blood, taken on day 0 of AZD1222 vaccination. Every receptor here comes from an adult in good health.

This sequence joins TRBV2 and TRBJ1-1; TRBD1 matches at 9 bases. Trimming removed 6 bases from V and 3 bases from J; junction bases left unmatched: 5. CDR1 and CDR2 from the germline V gene are SNHLY and FYNNEI. This CDR3 is 14 amino acids long. The CDR3 spells CASSPGQGHTEAFF. CDR3 nucleotide sequence: TGTGCCAGCAGCCCGGGACAGGGTCACACTGAAGCTTTCTTT.

The chain couples TRBV2 to TRBJ2-2, with 8 nucleotides matching TRBD2. V lost 7 bases, J lost 6 bases, and 10 bases stayed unmatched. The CDR3 sequence is 15 residues long. Per germline, CDR1 SNHLY and CDR2 FYNNEI. In DNA form, the CDR3 reads TGTGCCAGCAAAGGTCCCGGGACTAGTTCCGGGGAGCTGTTTTTT. Protein: CASKGPGTSSGELFF.

There are a few counts of this clone. CDR3 in amino acids: CASSLILAGGYEQYF. CDR3 sequence (DNA): TGTGCCAGCAGTTTAATCCTAGCGGGAGGCTACGAGCAGTACTTC. The J gene is TRBJ2-7, the V gene TRBV27, with 11 bases lining up with TRBD2. Germline V gene lookup returns CDR1 MNHEY and CDR2 SMNVEV (reference sequence). The CDR3 loop spans 15 amino acids. After removal of 2 bases from V and 3 bases from J, the junction contained 3 bases not matched to a gene.

The chain links TRBV5-1 to TRBJ1-5; D is possibly TRBD1 (6 bases). The V gene lost 0 bases and the J gene lost 7 bases, with 14 bases spanning the gap. CDR3 size: 15 residues. Germline assignment: CDR1 SGHRS and CDR2 YFSETQ. CDR3 DNA: TGCGCCAGCAGCTTGGGTGTGGGGGCGGAACAGCCCCAGCATTTT. It specifies CASSLGVGAEQPQHF.

The V gene is TRBV6-5, the J gene TRBJ2-7; TRBD1 might be the D (6 bases). Germline V gene data show CDR1 as MNHEY and CDR2 as SVGAGI. The V gene lost 5 bases and the J gene lost 0 bases, with 11 bases spanning the gap. The CDR3 has 14 amino acids. DNA of the CDR3: TGTGCCAGCAGTAGGGGACACTACTCCTACGAGCAGTACTTC. This translates into CASSRGHYSYEQYF.

This chain joins TRBV5-1 and TRBJ2-1; 9 bases line up with TRBD2. J lost 8 bases, V lost 4 bases, and 7 bases had no gene match. This CDR3 has 14 amino acids. The germline V gene has CDR1 SGHRS and CDR2 YFSETQ. CDR3 amino acids: CASSPQGTSYEQFF. The CDR3 DNA reads TGCGCCAGCAGCCCGCAAGGGACTAGCTATGAGCAGTTCTTC.

The gene calls are TRBV29-1 and TRBJ1-2, with D perhaps matching TRBD1 (6 bases). The CDR3 totals 14 residues. The germline gives CDR1 SQVTM, CDR2 ANQGSEA. Trimming removed 0 bases at V and 8 bases at J, with 16 bases between. The CDR3 bases are TGCAGCGTTGAAGATGGCGGGGGCGCCGGGGGCTACACCTTC. It yields the protein CSVEDGGGAGGYTF.

This chain links TRBV13 with TRBJ2-1, with 14 bases aligning to TRBD2. The CDR3 extends over 20 amino acids. In germline, CDR1 is PRHDT, CDR2 FYEKMQ (reference sequence). The V and J ends lost 5 bases and 0 bases, in that order; junction bases with no gene match: 12. Here the CDR3 DNA reads TGTGCCAGCAGCCCCTGGACTAGCGGGGGGAAAGATTACTCCTACAATGAGCAGTTCTTC. Its translation is CASSPWTSGGKDYSYNEQFF.

DNA of the CDR3: TGTGCCAGCAGCCTCGCACCGGGACCTCTTCAAGAGACCCAGTACTTC. This gives the protein CASSLAPGPLQETQYF. V gene TRBV5-5 combines with J gene TRBJ2-5; TRBD1 or TRBD2 may be the D gene (5 bases each). Trimming removed 4 bases from V and 2 bases from J, with 18 bases in between. The CDR3 contains 16 residues. Germline-derived CDR1 and CDR2 are SGHKS and YYEKEE (reference sequence). Full variable domain (outside the CDR3, taken from reference TRBV5-5 and TRBJ2-5): DAGVTQSPTHLIKTRGQQVTLRCSPISGHKSVSWYQQVLGQGPQFIFQYYEKEERGRGNFPDRFSARQFPNYSSELNVNALLLGDSALYLCASSLAPGPLQETQYFGPGTRLLVL.

This clone was detected only once. The chain employs TRBV5-1 and TRBJ1-1; D is unclear. CDR1 is SGHRS and CDR2 is YFSETQ in the germline V gene. Trimming stripped 4 bases from V and 1 base from J, with 8 bases between. This CDR3 comprises 13 residues. The CDR3 spells CASSPNSNTEAFF. As DNA, the CDR3 is TGCGCCAGCAGCCCCAATTCGAACACTGAAGCTTTCTTT.